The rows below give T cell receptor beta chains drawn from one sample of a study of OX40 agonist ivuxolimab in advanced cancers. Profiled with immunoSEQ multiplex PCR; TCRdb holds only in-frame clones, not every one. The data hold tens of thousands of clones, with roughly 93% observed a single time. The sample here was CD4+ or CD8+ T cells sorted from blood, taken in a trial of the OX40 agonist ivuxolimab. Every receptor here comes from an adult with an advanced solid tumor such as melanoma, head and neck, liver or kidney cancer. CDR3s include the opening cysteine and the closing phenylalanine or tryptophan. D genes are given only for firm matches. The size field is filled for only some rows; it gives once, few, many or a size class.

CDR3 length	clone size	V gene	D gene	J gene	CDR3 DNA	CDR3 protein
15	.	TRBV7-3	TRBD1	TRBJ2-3	TGTGCCAGCAGCGAAGGGGGCTGGAGCACAGATACGCAGTATTTT	CASSEGGWSTDTQYF
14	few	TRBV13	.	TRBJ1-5	TGTGCCAGCAGCTCCCAACAGGAGAATCAGCCCCAGCATTTT	CASSSQQENQPQHF
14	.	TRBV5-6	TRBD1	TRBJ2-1	TGTGCCAGCACCTATGGGACAGGGCAGAGGGTCCAGTTCTTC	CASTYGTGQRVQFF
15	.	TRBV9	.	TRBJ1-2	TGTGCCAGCAGCTCCAGGGTAAATGAGAACTATGGCTACACCTTC	CASSSRVNENYGYTF
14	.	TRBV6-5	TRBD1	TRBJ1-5	TGTGCCAGCAGTACGACAGGGGTTGGTCAGCCCCAGCATTTT	CASSTTGVGQPQHF
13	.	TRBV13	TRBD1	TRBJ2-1	TGTGCCAGCAGCCTGAACACAGGGGGCGAGCAGTTCTTC	CASSLNTGGEQFF
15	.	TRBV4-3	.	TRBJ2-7	TGCGCCAGCAGCCAGCTGCCAAGTGGTCGCGACGAGCAGTACTTC	CASSQLPSGRDEQYF
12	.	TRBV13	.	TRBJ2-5	TGTGCCAGCAGCTTTTTCTTAGAGACCCAGTACTTC	CASSFFLETQYF
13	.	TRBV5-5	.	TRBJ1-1	TGTGCCAGCGGCCCCTGGGGGGACACTGAAGCTTTCTTT	CASGPWGDTEAFF
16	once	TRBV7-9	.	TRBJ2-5	TGTGCCAGCGTTACACCTAGTTTACAGGGTCAAGAGACCCAGTACTTC	CASVTPSLQGQETQYF
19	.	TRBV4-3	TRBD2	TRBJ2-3	TGCGCCAGCAGCCAAGACCTGGGACTAGCGGGGGGATACGGCGATACGCAGTATTTT	CASSQDLGLAGGYGDTQYF
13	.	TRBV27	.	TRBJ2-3	TGTGCCAGCAGTTTAGGAGGCACAGATACGCAGTATTTT	CASSLGGTDTQYF
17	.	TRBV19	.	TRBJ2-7	TGTGCCAGTGCCCCCCATGATGGGTGGGAGACGCTCTACGAGCAGTACTTC	CASAPHDGWETLYEQYF
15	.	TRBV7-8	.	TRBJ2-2	TGTGCCAGCAGCCCCGAGAGGGTGAACACCGGGGAGCTGTTTTTT	CASSPERVNTGELFF
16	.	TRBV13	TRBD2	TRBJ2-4	TGTGCCAGCAGTTATCGACTAGCGGGAGTGTTTGCCATTCAGTACTTC	CASSYRLAGVFAIQYF
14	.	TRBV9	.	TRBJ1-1	TGTGCCAGCAGCGTCCAGGGGACGAACACTGAAGCTTTCTTT	CASSVQGTNTEAFF
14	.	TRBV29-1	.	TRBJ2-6	TGCAGCGTTAAGCTAAGCTCTGGGGCCAACGTCCTGACTTTC	CSVKLSSGANVLTF
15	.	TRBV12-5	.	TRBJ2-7	TGTGCTAGTGGTTTGGACAGTCCTTCATCCTACGAGCAGTACTTC	CASGLDSPSSYEQYF
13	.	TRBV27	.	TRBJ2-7	TGTGCCAGCAGCCTACGGGGTACCTCCGAGCAGTACTTC	CASSLRGTSEQYF
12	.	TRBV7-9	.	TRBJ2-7	TGTGCTTCCGGGGCTCTATCCTACGAGCAGTACTTC	CASGALSYEQYF
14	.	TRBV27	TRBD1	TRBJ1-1	TGTGCCAGCAGTCCACAGGGGTCGCGCACTGAAGCTTTCTTT	CASSPQGSRTEAFF
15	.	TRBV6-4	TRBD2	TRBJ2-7	TGTGCCAGCCCCACAGTCACTAGCGGATGCTACGAGCAGTACTTC	CASPTVTSGCYEQYF